These 6 T cell receptor beta chains originate from one sample sequenced in a study of T cells in localized non-small cell lung cancer. Sequenced by immunoSEQ multiplex PCR; TCRdb stores in-frame clones only, minus some. This table has about 23,000 clones, 85% to 90% appearing once. Sequencing was performed on peripheral blood, taken before any cancer treatment. Source of these receptors: a male donor aged 60 or over with stage I lung adenocarcinoma.

This chain connects TRBV12-5 to TRBJ1-5; D is uncertain. V was pared by 4 bases and J by 9 bases, with 19 bases between. Per germline, CDR1 LGHNT and CDR2 FRNRAP. The CDR3 covers 15 residues. The CDR3 sequence: CASGSRHPKGRPQHF. DNA of the CDR3: TGTGCTAGTGGTTCGCGCCATCCGAAAGGTAGGCCCCAGCATTTT.

The chain joins TRBV9 to TRBJ2-5, with D maybe TRBD1 (5 bases). The germline V and J ends were trimmed by 0 bases and 4 bases, with 13 bases remaining between them. This CDR3 spans 15 amino acids. Looked up from germline, CDR1 is SGDLS and CDR2 is YYNGEE. The CDR3 DNA reads TGTGCCAGCAGCGTAGGGGGCTCCGTGGTAGAGACCCAGTACTTC. Its translation is CASSVGGSVVETQYF.

The J gene is TRBJ2-7, the V gene TRBV20-1; perhaps D is TRBD1 or TRBD2 (6 bases each). CDR1 is DFQATT, CDR2 SNEGSKA, per germline (reference sequence). The CDR3 sequence is 10 residues long. CDR3 bases: TGCAGCCCTAGGGGGGACGAGCAGTACTTC. This translates into CSPRGDEQYF.

The chain couples TRBV6-6 to TRBJ1-5, with no clear D. The length of the CDR3 is 14 residues. The ends were cut back, 2 bases at V and 1 base at J, with 6 bases in the middle. Germline values: CDR1 MNHNY, CDR2 SVGAGI (reference sequence). CDR3 nucleotide sequence: TGTGCCAGCAGTTACGGGTTAAGCAATCAGCCCCAGCATTTT. It encodes CASSYGLSNQPQHF.

The chain carries TRBV7-2 and TRBJ2-5; D possibly matches TRBD1 or TRBD2 (6 bases each). V gave up 0 bases and J gave up 1 base, with 15 bases separating them. Looked up from germline, CDR1 is SGHTA and CDR2 is FQGNSA. The CDR3 is 17 residues long. CDR3 sequence reads: CASSLAIVRGGQETQYF. CDR3 in DNA: TGTGCCAGCAGCTTAGCCATCGTCAGGGGAGGCCAAGAGACCCAGTACTTC.

This clone was picked up one time. Other DNA sequences in the same sample also yield this CDR3. The V and J genes are TRBV4-1 and TRBJ1-5, with a possible D match to TRBD1 (6 bases). V lost 0 bases, J lost 4 bases, and 13 bases lay in between. Germline assignment: CDR1 MGHRA and CDR2 YSYEKL. This CDR3 has 16 residues. CDR3 protein: CASSQDGGLGNQPQHF. CDR3 coding DNA: TGCGCCAGCAGCCAAGACGGGGGGCTGGGTAATCAGCCCCAGCATTTT.